This TCR beta chain was retrieved from a study of CD8+ T cells in alopecia areata. This clone was seen a few times. Its cognate antigen is unknown. Mismatch with germline at one junction end may stem from a read error. The germline gives CDR1 WSHSY, CDR2 SAAADI. This CDR3 comprises 16 residues. Cell sorting was applied to PBMCs, and CD4+ and CD8+ T cells were collected. Reverse transcription of extracted RNA yielded cDNA, which provided the sequencing template. Data came from immunoSEQ multiplex PCR; TCRdb stores just in-frame clones and leaves some out. This table holds about 200,000 clones, around three fifths found once. Findings of the study overall: TCR sharing was clearer in mice than between patients, perhaps partly owing to patient HLA diversity. The study also sequences resident alphabeta T cells of normal skin in scalp samples. More clonal than normal scalp was lesional scalp, particularly alopecia totalis/universalis.

The sequencing input was CD8+ T cells sorted from blood. This TCR came from a human donor in good health. The chain joins TRBV10-2 to TRBJ2-6, with a possible D match to TRBD2 (5 bases). The CDR3 DNA sequence: TGTGCCAGCAGTGCCTCCGAGGGCTCTGGGGCCAACGTCCTGACTTTC. This gives the protein CASSASEGSGANVLTF.